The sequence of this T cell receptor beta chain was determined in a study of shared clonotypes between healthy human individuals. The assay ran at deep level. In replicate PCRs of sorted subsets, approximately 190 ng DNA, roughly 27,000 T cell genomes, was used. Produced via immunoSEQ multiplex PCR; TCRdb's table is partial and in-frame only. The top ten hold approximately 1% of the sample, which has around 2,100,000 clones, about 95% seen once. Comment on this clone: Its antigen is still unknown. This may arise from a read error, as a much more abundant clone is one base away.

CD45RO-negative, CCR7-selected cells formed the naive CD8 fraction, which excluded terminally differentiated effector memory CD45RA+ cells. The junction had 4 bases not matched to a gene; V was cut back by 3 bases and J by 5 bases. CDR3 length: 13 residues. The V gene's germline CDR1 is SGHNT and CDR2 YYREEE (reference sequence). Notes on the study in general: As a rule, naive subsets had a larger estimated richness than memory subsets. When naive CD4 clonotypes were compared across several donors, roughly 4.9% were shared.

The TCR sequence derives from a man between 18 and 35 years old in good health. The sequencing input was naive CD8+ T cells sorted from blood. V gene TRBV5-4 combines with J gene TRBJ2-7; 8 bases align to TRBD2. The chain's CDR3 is CASSSGLENEQYF. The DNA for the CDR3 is TGTGCCAGCAGCTCGGGACTAGAAAACGAGCAGTACTTC.